A single sample gave rise to the 15 T cell receptor beta chains below, sequenced in a study of beta chain features in type 1 diabetes (dated by TCRdb to the late 2010s). Their antigen targets remain unknown. What the research found in general, with its limitations: Type 1 diabetes patients showed a moderate but significant shortening of TCRB CDR3 length in all four CD4+ subsets.

Library generation was performed with the immunoSEQ multiplex PCR assay. The entire amount of isolated RNA was reverse transcribed using the High Capacity cDNA Reverse Transcription Kit, so the sequenced TCRB transcripts were expressed ones. In its TCRdb copy, this immuneACCESS table keeps in-frame sequences only and misses some clones. Where compared with another copy, unresolved V genes explain less than half of these, and the others have no known cause. The sample records 250,000 to 300,000 clones, 24% of which are singletons. About 0.012% of the sample is held by the ten biggest clonotypes. Input material: naive CD4+ T cells from blood. Explained via the paper, the cell subset or site label denotes: true naive CD4+ T cells. These receptors were obtained from a woman in her twenties or thirties with type 1 diabetes.

This clone was recorded a few times. The chain uses TRBV28 and TRBJ1-2; the D is unclear. In germline, CDR1 is MDHEN, CDR2 SYDVKM. The CDR3 sequence is 14 residues long. The germline V and J ends were trimmed by 1 base and 4 bases, with 10 bases remaining between them. Here the CDR3 DNA reads TGTGCCAGCAGTTTATCGGGGAATGTCTATGGCTACACCTTC. This encodes CASSLSGNVYGYTF.

The genes are TRBV7-9 and TRBJ2-7, with TRBD1 matching over 9 bases. The CDR3 sequence is 14 residues long. Germline assignment: CDR1 SEHNR and CDR2 FQNEAQ (reference sequence). The V gene end was trimmed by 5 bases and the J gene end by 4 bases; junction bases not matched to a gene: 6. The CDR3 DNA sequence: TGTGCCAGCAGCGTAGGACAGGGGAGGTACGAGCAGTACTTC. It encodes CASSVGQGRYEQYF.

The J gene is TRBJ2-1, the V gene TRBV7-2; 7 nucleotides agree with TRBD2. Per germline, CDR1 SGHTA and CDR2 FQGNSA. The CDR3 runs to 16 residues. Trimming took 0 bases from V and 2 from J; bases not matched to a gene: 4. The CDR3, as DNA: TGTGCCAGCAGCTTAGCAGGGGCGGGGGCCTACAATGAGCAGTTCTTC. The encoded protein is CASSLAGAGAYNEQFF.

This sequence joins TRBV11-2 and TRBJ1-1; TRBD1 matches at 8 bases. Germline V CDR1 and CDR2: SGHAT, FQNNGV. With 6 bases clipped from V and 4 bases from J, the junction kept 4 bases outside the gene matches. CDR3 size: 13 residues. The CDR3 DNA sequence: TGTGCCAGCAGACAAACAGGGGGCACTGAAGCTTTCTTT. Amino acid sequence: CASRQTGGTEAFF.

This clone has just a few counts. The V call is TRBV29-1, the J call TRBJ2-2; TRBD2 matches 7 bases. The V segment lost 3 bases and the J segment 1 base; nucleotides outside the gene matches: 2. CDR3 length equals 14 residues. The germline CDR1 and CDR2 sequences are SQVTM and ANQGSEA. CDR3 sequence: CSVDRGVNTGELFF. The CDR3 DNA follows: TGCAGCGTTGATCGGGGGGTGAACACCGGGGAGCTGTTTTTT.

The chain combines TRBV30 with TRBJ2-3, with D tentatively TRBD1 (6 bases). Germline CDR1 is GTSNPN and CDR2 is SVGIG (reference sequence). The CDR3 consists of 13 residues. Trimming removed 1 base from V and 3 bases from J, with 8 bases in between. DNA of the CDR3: TGTGCCTGGAGTGCAGGGGTAACAGATACGCAGTATTTT. It yields the protein CAWSAGVTDTQYF.

There are a few counts of this clone. The chain links TRBV7-6 to TRBJ2-7; D uncertain. This CDR3 has 12 residues. CDR1 SGHVS and CDR2 FNYEAQ come from the germline V gene. V dropped 0 bases and J dropped 7 bases, with 7 bases sitting between them. Here the CDR3 DNA reads TGTGCCAGCAGCTTAGCGTTGCGGGAGCAGTACTTC. Its translation is CASSLALREQYF.

This clone was picked up a small number of times. The chain couples TRBV5-4 to TRBJ2-1; weak D call: TRBD2 (6 bases). Germline V lookup: CDR1 SGHNT, CDR2 YYREEE (reference sequence). The CDR3 consists of 15 residues. Deletions cut 4 bases from V and 4 bases from J, with 15 bases between. CDR3 nucleotides: TGTGCCAGCAGCATACAAGGAGGGAAGTACAATGAGCAGTTCTTC. It encodes CASSIQGGKYNEQFF.

The rearrangement links TRBV28 to TRBJ1-4; the D is unclear. Germline CDR1 is MDHEN and CDR2 is SYDVKM. This CDR3 has 15 residues. Trimming shortened V by 6 bases and J by 3 bases, and 14 bases separated the two germline ends. The chain's CDR3 is CASSSGPDANEKLFF. In DNA, the CDR3 is TGTGCCAGCAGCAGCGGTCCGGACGCTAATGAAAAACTGTTTTTT.

This sequence joins TRBV15 and TRBJ2-6; TRBD2 might be the D (6 bases). Germline V CDR1 and CDR2: LNHNV, YYDKDF (reference sequence). The V end was cut by 0 bases, the J end by 1 base, with 7 bases between. This CDR3 has 16 residues. CDR3 in DNA: TGTGCCACCAGCAGAGATGGGGGGTCTGGGGCCAACGTCCTGACTTTC. Translation gives CATSRDGGSGANVLTF.

This clone was picked up a small number of times. The chain links TRBV5-1 to TRBJ2-7, with D possibly matching TRBD1 (5 bases). The CDR3 spans 15 residues. Trimming pared 4 bases from V and 2 bases from J, leaving 16 bases between. The V gene's germline CDR1 is SGHRS and CDR2 YFSETQ. The CDR3 is CASSPWPGMTYEQYF. The CDR3 nucleotides read TGCGCCAGCAGCCCATGGCCAGGGATGACCTACGAGCAGTACTTC.

The chain couples TRBV4-1 to TRBJ2-3; the D gene is possibly TRBD1 (7 bases). V was clipped by 4 bases and J by 8 bases, with 22 bases between them. CDR3 length equals 16 residues. The V gene's germline CDR1 is MGHRA and CDR2 YSYEKL. The DNA of the CDR3 is TGCGCCAGCAGCCCCCCAGGAGGGGTCTCAGGGGGTACGCAGTATTTT. It translates to CASSPPGGVSGGTQYF.

This clone was detected a few times. The chain has TRBV4-1 and TRBJ2-7; 8 bases match TRBD1. This CDR3 has 17 residues. Germline CDR1 and CDR2: MGHRA and YSYEKL. V trimming: 0 bases; J trimming: 4 bases; junction bases outside the gene matches: 11. The chain's CDR3 is CASSQDPDRADWYEQYF. The DNA of the CDR3 is TGCGCCAGCAGCCAAGATCCGGACAGGGCCGATTGGTACGAGCAGTACTTC.

The V gene is TRBV7-9, the J gene TRBJ2-5; 8 positions match TRBD1. V shed 5 bases and J 2 bases; nucleotides not matched to a gene: 7. Germline CDR1 SEHNR, CDR2 FQNEAQ (reference sequence). The CDR3 sequence is 15 residues long. CDR3 sequence: CASSPYGTGQETQYF. As DNA, the CDR3 is TGTGCCAGCAGCCCATACGGGACAGGTCAAGAGACCCAGTACTTC.

The chain combines TRBV15 with TRBJ1-5; D unresolved. CDR3 length: 15 amino acids. Per the germline V gene, CDR1 is LNHNV and CDR2 is YYDKDF (reference sequence). V shed 0 bases and J shed 5 bases, with 11 bases lying between them. The CDR3 DNA follows: TGTGCCACCAGCAGAGATAGTGGGCAGTATCAGCCCCAGCATTTT. Translation gives CATSRDSGQYQPQHF.